The clone carrying this TCR beta chain was counted a single time. Its antigen is not identified. This sample is drawn from a study of post-analysis software for immune sequencing data. Study-level information: In terms of disease course, relapsing-remitting, secondary progressive and progressive-relapsing multiple sclerosis were included.

From germline, CDR1 is MDHEN and CDR2 SYDVKM. The CDR3 is 18 residues long. The germline V and J ends were trimmed by 3 bases and 0 bases, with 21 bases remaining between them. General study findings and limits: Patients showed TRBV5-6, TRBV5-1 and TRBV20-1 among five TRBV segments more frequent than in controls. Normalized Chao1 diversity in multiple sclerosis patients fell significantly below that of controls. Batch-mates among the samples co-clustered strongly by F measure.

The TCR beta cDNA libraries carried unique molecular identifiers. Each batch of roughly 1 to 11 million T cells produced hundreds of thousands of cDNA molecules. TCRdb called the PCR reads again in MiXCR, with one record for every CDR3 protein. Of a few hundred thousand distinct CDR3 sequences listed, over 35% were seen once; the top ten hold around 10%. The clonotype originates from a girl aged 10-17 years with multiple sclerosis. The J gene is TRBJ2-7, the V gene TRBV28, with a weak D call TRBD1 (6 bases). The material sequenced was blood. This CDR3 is CASSFRPWTATNSYEQYF. For the CDR3, the DNA is TGTGCCAGCAGTTTCCGTCCATGGACAGCTACCAACTCCTACGAGCAGTACTTC.